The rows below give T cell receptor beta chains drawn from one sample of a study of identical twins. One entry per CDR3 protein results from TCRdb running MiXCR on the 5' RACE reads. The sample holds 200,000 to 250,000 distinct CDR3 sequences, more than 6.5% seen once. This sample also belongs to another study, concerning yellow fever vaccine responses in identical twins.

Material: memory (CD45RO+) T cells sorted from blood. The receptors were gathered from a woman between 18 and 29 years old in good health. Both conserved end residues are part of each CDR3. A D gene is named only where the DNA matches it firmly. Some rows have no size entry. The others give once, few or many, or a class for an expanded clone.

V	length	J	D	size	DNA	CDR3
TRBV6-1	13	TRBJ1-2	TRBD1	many	TGTGCCAGCAGACCCGACAGGGGTGGAGGCTACACCTTC	CASRPDRGGGYTF
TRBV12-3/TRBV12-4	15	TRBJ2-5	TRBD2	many	TGTGCCAGCAGTCCAGCGGGGGCCCTTCAAGAGACCCAGTACTTC	CASSPAGALQETQYF
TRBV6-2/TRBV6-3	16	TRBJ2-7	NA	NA	TGTGCCAGCAGTTACTTAACAGGAGACAAACCCTACGAGCAGTACTTC	CASSYLTGDKPYEQYF
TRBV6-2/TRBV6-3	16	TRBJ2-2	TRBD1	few	TGTGCCAGCAGCTCACAGGGGGCGCAGAAGACCGGGGAGCTGTTTTTT	CASSSQGAQKTGELFF
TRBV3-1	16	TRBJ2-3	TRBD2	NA	TGTGCCAGCAGCCAAGGGAGCGGGGGACTCCCAGATACGCAGTATTTT	CASSQGSGGLPDTQYF
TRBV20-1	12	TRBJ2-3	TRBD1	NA	TGCAGTGCTAACCAGGGGGCAGATACGCAGTATTTT	CSANQGADTQYF
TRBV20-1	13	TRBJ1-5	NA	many	TGCAGTGCTGAACAGGGTTTGGATCAGCCCCAGCATTTT	CSAEQGLDQPQHF
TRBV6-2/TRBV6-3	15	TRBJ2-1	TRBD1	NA	TGTGCCAGCAGTTATGGTGGGACAGGGGCCAATGAGCAGTTCTTC	CASSYGGTGANEQFF
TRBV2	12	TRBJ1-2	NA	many	TGTGCCAGCACCCAGAATAACTATGGCTACACCTTC	CASTQNNYGYTF
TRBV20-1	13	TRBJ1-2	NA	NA	TGCAGTGCTAGTAAACAGGGAAACTATGGCTACACCTTC	CSASKQGNYGYTF
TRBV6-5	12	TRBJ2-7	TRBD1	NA	TGTGCCAGCACGACAGGGAGTTTCGAGCAGTACTTC	CASTTGSFEQYF
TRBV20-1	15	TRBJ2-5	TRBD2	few	TGCAGTGCTAGAGCCGTGCGGGGGTTCAGGGAGACCCAGTACTTC	CSARAVRGFRETQYF
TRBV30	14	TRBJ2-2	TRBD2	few	TGTGCCAAGCGGACTAGCTCGCACACCGGGGAGCTGTTTTTT	CAKRTSSHTGELFF
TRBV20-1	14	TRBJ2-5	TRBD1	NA	TGCAGTGCCATACGACAGGGGTCGTTCGAGACCCAGTACTTC	CSAIRQGSFETQYF
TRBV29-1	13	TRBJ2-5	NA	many	TGCAGCGTTGAACCCGGACAGAAAGAGACCCAGTACTTC	CSVEPGQKETQYF
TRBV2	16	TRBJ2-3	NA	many	TGTGCCAGCAGGGACCTGGACTCCTCTAGCACAGATACGCAGTATTTT	CASRDLDSSSTDTQYF
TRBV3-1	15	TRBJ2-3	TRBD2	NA	TGTGCCAGCAGCCAACTAGCGGGGGGCACAGATACGCAGTATTTT	CASSQLAGGTDTQYF
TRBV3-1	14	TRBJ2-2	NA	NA	TGTGCCAGCAGCCAAGATTGGGGGACCGGGGAGCTGTTTTTT	CASSQDWGTGELFF